Sequencing of this T cell receptor (beta chain) was carried out in a study of shared clonotypes between healthy human individuals. Study context: Donors had three CD4 naive, three CD4 memory, two CD8 naive and one CD8 memory plate apiece. The study, taken as a whole, reports: Rarefaction analysis demonstrated incomplete sorted-subset sequencing notwithstanding large depth.

There are many counts of this clone. Its matching antigen is unknown. Germline lookup yields CDR1 MDHEN and CDR2 SYDVKM. The CDR3 consists of 12 residues. Trimming took 10 bases from V and 2 from J, leaving 10 bases between them. Measured with immunoSEQ multiplex PCR; TCRdb has only the in-frame clones, and not every one. The sample lists 780,000 or so clones; 72% were seen once. The sequenced sample consisted of memory CD4+ T cells sorted from blood. Subset given: CD45RA-negative fraction. This TCR derives from a woman aged 30 to 39 in good health. The chain links TRBV28 to TRBJ2-3, with D possibly being TRBD1 (5 bases). The CDR3 sequence: CATQEITDTQYF. As DNA, the CDR3 is TGTGCCACACAGGAGATCACAGATACGCAGTATTTT. The full variable domain, its missing parts supplied by reference TRBV28 and TRBJ2-3, is DVKVTQSSRYLVKRTGEKVFLECVQDMDHENMFWYRQDPGLGLRLIYFSYDVKMKEKGDIPEGYSVSREKKERFSLILESASTNQTSMYLCATQEITDTQYFGPGTRLTVL.